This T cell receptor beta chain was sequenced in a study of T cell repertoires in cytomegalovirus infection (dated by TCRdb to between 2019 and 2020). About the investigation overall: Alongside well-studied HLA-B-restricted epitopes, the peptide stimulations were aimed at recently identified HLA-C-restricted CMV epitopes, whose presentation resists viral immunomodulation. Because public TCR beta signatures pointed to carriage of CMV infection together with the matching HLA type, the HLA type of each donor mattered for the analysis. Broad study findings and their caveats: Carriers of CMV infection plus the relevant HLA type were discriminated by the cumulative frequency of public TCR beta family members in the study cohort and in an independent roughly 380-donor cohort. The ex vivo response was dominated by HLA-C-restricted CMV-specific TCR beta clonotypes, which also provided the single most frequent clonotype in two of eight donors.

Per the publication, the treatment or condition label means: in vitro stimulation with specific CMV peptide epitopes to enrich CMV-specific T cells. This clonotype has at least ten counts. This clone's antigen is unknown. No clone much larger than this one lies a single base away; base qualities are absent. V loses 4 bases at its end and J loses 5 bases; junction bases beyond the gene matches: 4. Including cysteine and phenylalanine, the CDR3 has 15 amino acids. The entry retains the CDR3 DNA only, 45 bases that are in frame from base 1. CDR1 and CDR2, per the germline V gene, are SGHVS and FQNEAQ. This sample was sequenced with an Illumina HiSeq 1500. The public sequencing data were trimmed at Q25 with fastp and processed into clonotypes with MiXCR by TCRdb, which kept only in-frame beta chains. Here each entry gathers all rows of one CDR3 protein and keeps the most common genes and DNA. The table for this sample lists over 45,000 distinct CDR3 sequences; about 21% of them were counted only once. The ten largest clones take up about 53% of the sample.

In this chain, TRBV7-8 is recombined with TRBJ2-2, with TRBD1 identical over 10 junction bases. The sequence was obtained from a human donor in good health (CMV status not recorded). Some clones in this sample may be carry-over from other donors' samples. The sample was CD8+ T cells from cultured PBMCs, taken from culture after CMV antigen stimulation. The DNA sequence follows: TGTGCCAGCAGCTGGGGACAGGGGAGGACCGGGGAGCTGTTTTTT. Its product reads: CASSWGQGRTGELFF.